This TCR beta chain was retrieved from a study of CD8 T cells in ankylosing spondylitis. General study results and limits: Apparently characteristic of ankylosing spondylitis blood was a TCR beta motif (roughly eight highly homologous variants).

V lost 5 bases, J lost 0 bases, and 11 bases lay in between. Germline-derived CDR1 and CDR2 are MDHEN and SYDVKM. This CDR3 has 14 residues. MiXCR, run by TCRdb on the 5' RACE reads, gives a single entry per CDR3 protein. This sample has some 220,000 distinct CDR3 sequences; 7% to 8% occur once, and the top ten carry about 14%. This clonotype was recorded a few times. Its antigen is not identified. The receptor's source is a male donor with ankylosing spondylitis. J is TRBJ2-7 and V is TRBV28, with a tentative D call TRBD2 (5 bases). Sequenced input: blood, either unsorted or a sorted T cell fraction (not recorded which). In nucleotides, the CDR3 is TGTGCCAGCAGTGCGGCGGGCGGCTCCTACGAGCAGTACTTC. It encodes CASSAAGGSYEQYF.